This T cell receptor beta chain derives from a study of cytomegalovirus exposure and HLA in healthy donors. Study-level findings and limits: The investigators catalogued some 160 TCR beta chains as cytomegalovirus-associated. A later analysis linked a missense variant in DCLRE1C to the trimming of TCR beta V and J genes.

A multiplex PCR was run with 60 Vbeta primers and 13 Jbeta primers. In the source study's methods: Roughly 11 million shared chains were among about 80 million unique TCR beta chains counted in a later analysis. Sequencing was performed with immunoSEQ multiplex PCR; in TCRdb, only in-frame clones are kept and a portion is missing. V and J calls and clone size are given by that table; D and trimming were obtained from the DNA. The table includes 150,000 to 200,000 clones, roughly four fifths detected once. Comment on this clone: Its specificity is not known.

The CDR3 contains 14 residues. Germline V gene data show CDR1 as MNHNS and CDR2 as SASEGT. V lost 1 base and J lost 2, with 9 bases in between. The rearrangement links TRBV6-1 to TRBJ2-7; weak D call: TRBD2 (6 bases). Sequenced material: PBMCs. This TCR came from a young man in good health and CMV-seronegative. DNA of the CDR3: TGTGCCAGCAGTGAAGTGGGGGGACCCTACGAGCAGTACTTC. Protein product: CASSEVGGPYEQYF.